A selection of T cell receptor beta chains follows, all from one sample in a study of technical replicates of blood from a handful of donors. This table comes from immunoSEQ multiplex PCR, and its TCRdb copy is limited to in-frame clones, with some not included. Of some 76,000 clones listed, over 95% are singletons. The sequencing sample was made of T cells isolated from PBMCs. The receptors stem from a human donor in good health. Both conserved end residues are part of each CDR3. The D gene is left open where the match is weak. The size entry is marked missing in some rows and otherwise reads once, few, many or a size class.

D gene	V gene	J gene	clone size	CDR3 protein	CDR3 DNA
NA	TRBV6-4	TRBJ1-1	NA	CASSTGMPEAFF	TGTGCCAGCAGCACAGGTATGCCTGAAGCTTTCTTT
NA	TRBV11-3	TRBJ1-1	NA	CASTAVSTEAFF	TGTGCCAGCACTGCGGTGAGCACTGAAGCTTTCTTT
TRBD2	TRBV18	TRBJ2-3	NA	CASSPATSGIIPDTQYF	TGTGCCAGCTCACCCGCTACTAGCGGGATTATTCCAGATACGCAGTATTTT
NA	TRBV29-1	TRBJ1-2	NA	CSVDGAINYGYTF	TGCAGCGTTGATGGGGCAATTAACTATGGCTACACCTTC
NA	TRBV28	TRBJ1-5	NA	CASRSSNQPQHF	TGTGCCAGCAGGAGCAGCAATCAGCCCCAGCATTTT
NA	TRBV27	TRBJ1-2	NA	CASSLSRGSGYTF	TGTGCCAGCAGTTTATCGCGGGGTAGTGGCTACACCTTC
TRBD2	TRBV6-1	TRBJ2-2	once	CASSRLAGDVGELFF	TGTGCCAGCAGTAGACTAGCGGGAGATGTCGGGGAGCTGTTTTTT
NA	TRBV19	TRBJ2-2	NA	CASQVGGLNGELFF	TGTGCCAGCCAAGTCGGGGGGCTCAACGGGGAGCTGTTTTTT
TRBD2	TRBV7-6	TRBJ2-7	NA	CASSFSQRTSDEQYF	TGTGCCAGCAGCTTTTCCCAGAGGACTAGCGACGAGCAGTACTTC
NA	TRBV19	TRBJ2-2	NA	CASSQHLTGELFF	TGTGCCAGTAGTCAACACCTCACCGGGGAGCTGTTTTTT
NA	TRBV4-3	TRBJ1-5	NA	CASSQSPYSNQPQHF	TGCGCCAGCAGCCAATCCCCCTATAGCAATCAGCCCCAGCATTTT
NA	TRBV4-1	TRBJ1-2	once	CASSQVSGQDILTNYGYTF	TGCGCCAGCAGCCAAGTCTCGGGACAAGACATCCTTACTAACTATGGCTACACCTTC
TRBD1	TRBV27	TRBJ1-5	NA	CASSLWTGGKDQPQHF	TGTGCCAGCAGTTTATGGACAGGGGGGAAGGATCAGCCCCAGCATTTT
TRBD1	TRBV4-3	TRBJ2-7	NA	CASSPKATGEYEQYF	TGCGCCAGCAGCCCCAAGGCGACAGGGGAATACGAGCAGTACTTC
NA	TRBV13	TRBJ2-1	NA	CASSLAGTYNEQFF	TGTGCCAGCAGCTTAGCGGGAACGTACAATGAGCAGTTCTTC
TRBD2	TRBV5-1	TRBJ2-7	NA	CASSPQAGDGYRWGYEQYF	TGCGCCAGCAGCCCCCAGGCGGGAGATGGGTACAGATGGGGCTACGAGCAGTACTTC
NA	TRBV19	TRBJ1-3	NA	CASSANRDKHTIYF	TGTGCCAGTAGTGCTAATAGAGACAAACACACCATATATTTT
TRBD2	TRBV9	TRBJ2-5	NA	CASSVSREGPRETQYF	TGTGCCAGCAGCGTATCACGGGAGGGCCCTAGGGAGACCCAGTACTTC
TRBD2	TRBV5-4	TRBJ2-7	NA	CASSLSAGGRSYEQYF	TGTGCCAGCAGCTTGTCAGCGGGAGGCCGCTCCTACGAGCAGTACTTC
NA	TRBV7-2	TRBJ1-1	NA	CASSLSGTEAFF	TGTGCCAGCAGCTTATCAGGCACTGAAGCTTTCTTT
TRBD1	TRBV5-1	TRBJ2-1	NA	CASSQSGTGYSEQFF	TGCGCCAGCAGCCAATCGGGGACAGGGTACAGTGAGCAGTTCTTC
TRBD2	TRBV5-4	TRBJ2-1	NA	CASSFTSGSHYNEQFF	TGTGCCAGCAGCTTCACTAGCGGGAGCCACTACAATGAGCAGTTCTTC
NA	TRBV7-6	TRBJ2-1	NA	CASSYPGIGEQFF	TGTGCCAGCAGCTACCCAGGAATAGGAGAGCAGTTCTTC
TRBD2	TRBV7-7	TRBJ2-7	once	CASSPLAGAFHEQYF	TGTGCCAGCAGCCCACTAGCGGGAGCCTTCCACGAGCAGTACTTC
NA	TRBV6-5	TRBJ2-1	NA	CASSQDRWLNNEQFF	TGTGCCAGCAGTCAAGACAGGTGGCTAAACAATGAGCAGTTCTTC
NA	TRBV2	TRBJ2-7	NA	CASTGTGEQYF	TGTGCCAGCACCGGGACTGGCGAGCAGTACTTC
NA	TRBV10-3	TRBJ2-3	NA	CAITKGGQFTDTQYF	TGTGCCATCACTAAGGGGGGACAGTTCACAGATACGCAGTATTTT
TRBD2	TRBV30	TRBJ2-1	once	CAWSVRTSDGEQFF	TGTGCCTGGAGTGTACGGACTAGCGATGGTGAGCAGTTCTTC
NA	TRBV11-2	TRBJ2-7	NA	CASSLNDVIDEQYF	TGTGCCAGCAGCTTAAACGATGTAATAGACGAGCAGTACTTC
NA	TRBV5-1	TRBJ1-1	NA	CASSLDGMNTEAFF	TGCGCCAGCAGCTTGGACGGGATGAACACTGAAGCTTTCTTT
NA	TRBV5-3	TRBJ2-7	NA	CARSHPGLPPYEQYF	TGTGCCAGAAGCCACCCGGGACTCCCACCCTACGAGCAGTACTTC
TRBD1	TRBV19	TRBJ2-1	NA	CASSRDRFNEQFF	TGTGCCAGTAGTAGGGACAGATTCAATGAGCAGTTCTTC
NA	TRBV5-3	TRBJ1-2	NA	CATGGGPGYTF	TGTGCCACCGGTGGCGGCCCAGGCTACACCTTC
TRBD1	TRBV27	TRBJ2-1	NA	CASRGTGLYNEQFF	TGTGCCAGCAGAGGGACAGGCCTTTACAATGAGCAGTTCTTC
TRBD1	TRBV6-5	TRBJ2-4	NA	CASSRTRTGGYIQYF	TGTGCCAGCAGTCGCACAAGGACAGGGGGATACATTCAGTACTTC
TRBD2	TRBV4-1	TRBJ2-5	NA	CASSHPRKREGHVVETQYF	TGCGCCAGCAGCCACCCCCGGAAGCGGGAGGGCCATGTTGTGGAGACCCAGTACTTC
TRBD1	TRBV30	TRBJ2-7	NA	CAWSAGQGSYEQYF	TGTGCCTGGAGTGCGGGACAGGGCTCCTACGAGCAGTACTTC
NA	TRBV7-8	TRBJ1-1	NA	CASSLAVGALVGTEAFF	TGTGCCAGCAGCTTAGCCGTGGGGGCGTTGGTAGGCACTGAAGCTTTCTTT
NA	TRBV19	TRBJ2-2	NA	CASSEYWTGELFF	TGTGCCAGTAGTGAATACTGGACCGGGGAGCTGTTTTTT
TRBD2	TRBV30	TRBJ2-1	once	CAWSVPRGSSYNEQFF	TGTGCCTGGAGTGTGCCCCGCGGGAGCTCCTACAATGAGCAGTTCTTC
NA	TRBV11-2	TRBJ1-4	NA	CASRNREGKLFF	TGTGCCAGCAGAAACAGGGAAGGAAAACTGTTTTTT
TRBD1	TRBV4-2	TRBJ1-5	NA	CASSQDEGANQPQHF	TGTGCCAGCAGCCAAGATGAGGGGGCCAATCAGCCCCAGCATTTT
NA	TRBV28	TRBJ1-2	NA	CASSLRGSQGGPYGYTF	TGTGCCAGCAGTTTAAGGGGATCACAGGGTGGGCCATATGGCTACACCTTC
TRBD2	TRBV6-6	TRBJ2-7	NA	CASSYSPSGRDEQYF	TGTGCCAGCAGTTATTCTCCTAGCGGGAGAGACGAGCAGTACTTC
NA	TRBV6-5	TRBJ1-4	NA	CASGLREKLFF	TGTGCCAGCGGCCTGAGGGAAAAACTGTTTTTT
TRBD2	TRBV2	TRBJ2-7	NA	CASSEALSGRALYEQYF	TGTGCCAGCAGTGAAGCGCTTAGCGGGAGGGCCCTATACGAGCAGTACTTC
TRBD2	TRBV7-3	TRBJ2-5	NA	CASSLTAGGPRETQYF	TGTGCCAGCAGCTTAACGGCGGGAGGGCCAAGGGAGACCCAGTACTTC
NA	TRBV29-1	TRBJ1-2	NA	CSVDLNSYGYTF	TGCAGCGTTGATTTAAACAGCTATGGCTACACCTTC
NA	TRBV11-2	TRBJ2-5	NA	CASSLRNETQYF	TGTGCCAGCAGCCTGCGGAATGAGACCCAGTACTTC
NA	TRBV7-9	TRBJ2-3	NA	CATGKGEGDRDTQYF	TGTGCCACCGGGAAGGGGGAGGGCGATCGGGATACGCAGTATTTT
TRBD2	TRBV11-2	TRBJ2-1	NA	CASSLPSGHKQFF	TGTGCCAGCAGCTTACCTAGCGGGCATAAGCAGTTCTTC
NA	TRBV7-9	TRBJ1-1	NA	CASSLLRGDREAFF	TGTGCCAGCAGCCTCCTTCGGGGGGATCGTGAAGCTTTCTTT
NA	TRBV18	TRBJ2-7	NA	CASSITGGYLGDEQYF	TGTGCCAGCTCGATCACCGGCGGTTACTTAGGGGACGAGCAGTACTTC
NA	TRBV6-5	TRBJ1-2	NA	CASSSAGGYGYTF	TGTGCCAGCAGTTCCGCGGGAGGGTATGGCTACACCTTC
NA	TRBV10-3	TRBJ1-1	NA	CAISDGEVVGAFF	TGTGCCATCAGTGACGGGGAAGTCGTTGGAGCTTTCTTT
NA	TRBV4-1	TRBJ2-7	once	CASSQEVSVSYEQYF	TGCGCCAGCAGCCAAGAAGTATCAGTCAGCTACGAGCAGTACTTC
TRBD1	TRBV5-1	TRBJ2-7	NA	CASSLRTGTQAGLYEQYF	TGCGCCAGCAGCCTTCGGACAGGGACACAAGCGGGCCTCTACGAGCAGTACTTC
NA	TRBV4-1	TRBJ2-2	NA	CASSQVTGNTGELFF	TGCGCCAGCAGCCAAGTGACAGGGAACACCGGGGAGCTGTTTTTT
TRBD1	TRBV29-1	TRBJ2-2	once	CSVFGEDRAGAGELFF	TGCAGCGTTTTTGGTGAAGACAGGGCAGGGGCCGGGGAGCTGTTTTTT